Described below is a single T cell receptor beta chain sequence and its context. These data originate in a study of blood T cell repertoires in COVID-19. Turning to the study itself: Samples taken during acute and convalescent COVID-19 were collected in the United States, Italy and Spain.

The data were produced by immunoSEQ multiplex PCR, yet TCRdb's version contains in-frame clones alone and is incomplete. The data contain under 200,000 clones, approximately 85% of them singletons. CDR3 length: 15 residues. Losses at the gene ends were 7 bases for V and 0 bases for J; bases not matched to a gene: 7. Germline CDR1 SNHLY, CDR2 FYNNEI. The sequence was collected from a man aged 60-69 years who had recovered from COVID-19. Sequences were obtained from peripheral blood. J is TRBJ1-2 and V is TRBV2; TRBD1 matches at 8 bases. The CDR3 nucleotides read TGTGCCAGCATTAGGGACAGGCTAGCTAACTATGGCTACACCTTC. Translation: CASIRDRLANYGYTF.